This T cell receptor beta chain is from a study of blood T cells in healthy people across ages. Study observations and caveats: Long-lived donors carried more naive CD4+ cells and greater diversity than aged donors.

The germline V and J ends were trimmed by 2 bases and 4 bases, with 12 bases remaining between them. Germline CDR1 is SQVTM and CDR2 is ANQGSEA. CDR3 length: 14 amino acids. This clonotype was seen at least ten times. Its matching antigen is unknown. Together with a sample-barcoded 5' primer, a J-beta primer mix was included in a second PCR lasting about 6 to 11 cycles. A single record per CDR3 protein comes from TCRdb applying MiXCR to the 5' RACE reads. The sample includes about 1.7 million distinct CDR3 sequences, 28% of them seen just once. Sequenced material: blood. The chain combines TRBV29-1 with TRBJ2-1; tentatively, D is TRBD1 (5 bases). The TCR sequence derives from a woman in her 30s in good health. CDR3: CSVEWVGRYNEQFF. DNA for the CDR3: TGCAGCGTTGAATGGGTGGGGCGTTACAATGAGCAGTTCTTC.